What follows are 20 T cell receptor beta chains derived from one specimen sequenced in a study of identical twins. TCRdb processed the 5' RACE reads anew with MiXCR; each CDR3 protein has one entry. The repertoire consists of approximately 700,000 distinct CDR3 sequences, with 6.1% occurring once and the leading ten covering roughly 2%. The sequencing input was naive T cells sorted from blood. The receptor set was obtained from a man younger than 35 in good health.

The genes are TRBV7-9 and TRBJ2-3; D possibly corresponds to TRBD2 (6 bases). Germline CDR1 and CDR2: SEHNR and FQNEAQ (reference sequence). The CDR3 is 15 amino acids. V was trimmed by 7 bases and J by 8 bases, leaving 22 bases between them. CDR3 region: CASTLLEGSVSTQYF. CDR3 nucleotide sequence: TGTGCCAGCACCTTGCTGGAGGGGAGTGTCAGTACGCAGTATTTT.

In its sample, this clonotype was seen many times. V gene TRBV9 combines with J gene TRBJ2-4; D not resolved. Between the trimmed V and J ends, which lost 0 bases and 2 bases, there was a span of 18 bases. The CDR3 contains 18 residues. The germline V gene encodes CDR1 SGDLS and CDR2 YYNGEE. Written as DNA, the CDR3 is TGTGCCAGCAGCGTAGGTGAGAGTCCCCCATATACCAAAAACATTCAGTACTTC. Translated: CASSVGESPPYTKNIQYF.

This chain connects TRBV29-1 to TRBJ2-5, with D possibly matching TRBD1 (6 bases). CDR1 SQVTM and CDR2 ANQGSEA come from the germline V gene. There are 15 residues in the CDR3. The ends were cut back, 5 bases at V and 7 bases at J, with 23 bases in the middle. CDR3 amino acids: CSVSDTGRPMGTQYF. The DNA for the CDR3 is TGCAGCGTTTCTGATACAGGGCGCCCCATGGGGACCCAGTACTTC.

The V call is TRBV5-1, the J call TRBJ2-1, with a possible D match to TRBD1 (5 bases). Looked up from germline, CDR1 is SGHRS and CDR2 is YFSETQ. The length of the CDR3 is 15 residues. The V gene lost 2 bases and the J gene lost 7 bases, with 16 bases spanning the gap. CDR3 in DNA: TGCGCCAGCAGCTTAGGCGTGTTTCGGACAAATGAGCAGTTCTTC. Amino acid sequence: CASSLGVFRTNEQFF.

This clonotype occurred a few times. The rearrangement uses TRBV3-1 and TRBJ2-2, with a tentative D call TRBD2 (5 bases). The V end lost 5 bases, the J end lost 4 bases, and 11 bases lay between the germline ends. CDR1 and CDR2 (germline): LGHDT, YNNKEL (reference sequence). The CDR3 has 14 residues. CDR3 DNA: TGTGCCAGCAGCTATACTACTAGCACCGGGGAGCTGTTTTTT. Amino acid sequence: CASSYTTSTGELFF.

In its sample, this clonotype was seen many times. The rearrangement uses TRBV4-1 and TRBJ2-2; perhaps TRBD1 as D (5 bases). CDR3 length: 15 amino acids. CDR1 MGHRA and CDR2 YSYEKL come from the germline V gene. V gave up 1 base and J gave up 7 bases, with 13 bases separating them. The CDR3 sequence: CASSQGTTWNGELFF. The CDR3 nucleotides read TGCGCCAGCAGCCAAGGGACAACTTGGAACGGGGAGCTGTTTTTT.

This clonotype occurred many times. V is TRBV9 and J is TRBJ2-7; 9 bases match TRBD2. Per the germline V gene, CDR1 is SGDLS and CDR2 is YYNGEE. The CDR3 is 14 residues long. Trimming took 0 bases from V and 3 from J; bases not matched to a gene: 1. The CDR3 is CASSVEAGGYEQYF. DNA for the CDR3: TGTGCCAGCAGCGTAGAAGCGGGAGGCTACGAGCAGTACTTC.

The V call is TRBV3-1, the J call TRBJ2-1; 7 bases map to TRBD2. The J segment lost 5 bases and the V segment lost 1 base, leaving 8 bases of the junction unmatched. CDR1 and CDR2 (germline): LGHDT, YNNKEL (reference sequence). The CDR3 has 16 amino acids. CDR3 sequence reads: CASSQGLADPNNEQFF. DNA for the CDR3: TGTGCCAGCAGCCAAGGGCTAGCGGACCCGAACAATGAGCAGTTCTTC.

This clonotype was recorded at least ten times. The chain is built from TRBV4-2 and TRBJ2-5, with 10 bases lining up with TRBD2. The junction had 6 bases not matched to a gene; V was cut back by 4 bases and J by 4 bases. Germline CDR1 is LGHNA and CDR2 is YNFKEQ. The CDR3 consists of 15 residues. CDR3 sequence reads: CASSRTSGEGETQYF. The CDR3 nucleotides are TGTGCCAGCAGCCGGACTAGCGGAGAGGGAGAGACCCAGTACTTC.

The DNA for the CDR3 is TGTGCCAGCAGCCCCGGGACGGTTGGCTACACCTTC. The encoded protein is CASSPGTVGYTF. The rearrangement joins TRBV7-9 to TRBJ1-2, with D possibly matching TRBD1 (5 bases). The CDR3 totals 12 residues. Between the trimmed V and J ends, which lost 5 bases and 7 bases, there was a span of 11 bases. Germline V CDR1 and CDR2: SEHNR, FQNEAQ (reference sequence).

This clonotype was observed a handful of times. The DNA for the CDR3 is TGTGCCAGCAATCGGGGGCACTACGAGCAGTACTTC. Its protein product is CASNRGHYEQYF. The chain combines TRBV6-2 or TRBV6-3 with TRBJ2-7, with D possibly called TRBD1 or TRBD2 (6 bases each). The germline gives CDR1 MNHEY, CDR2 SVGEGT. The germline V and J ends were trimmed by 7 bases and 3 bases, with 10 bases remaining between them. The CDR3 extends over 12 amino acids.

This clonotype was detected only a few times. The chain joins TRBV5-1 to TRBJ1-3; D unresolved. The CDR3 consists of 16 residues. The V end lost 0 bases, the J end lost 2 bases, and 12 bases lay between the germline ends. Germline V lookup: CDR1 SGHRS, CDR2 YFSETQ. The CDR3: CASSLDRGLTGNTIYF. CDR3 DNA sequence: TGCGCCAGCAGCTTGGACCGAGGCCTGACTGGAAACACCATATATTTT. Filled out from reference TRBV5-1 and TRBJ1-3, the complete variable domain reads KAGVTQTPRYLIKTRGQQVTLSCSPISGHRSVSWYQQTPGQGLQFLFEYFSETQRNKGNFPGRFSGRQFSNSRSEMNVSTLELGDSALYLCASSLDRGLTGNTIYFGEGSWLTVV.

The CDR3, as DNA: TGTGCCAGCCGGGACTCGACGATAGGAACGCAGTATTTT. Protein sequence: CASRDSTIGTQYF. The V gene is TRBV7-2, the J gene TRBJ2-3, with TRBD2 as a possible D gene (6 bases). V lost 8 bases, J lost 9 bases, and 18 bases lay in between. The CDR3 is made up of 13 amino acids. Per germline, CDR1 SGHTA and CDR2 FQGNSA.

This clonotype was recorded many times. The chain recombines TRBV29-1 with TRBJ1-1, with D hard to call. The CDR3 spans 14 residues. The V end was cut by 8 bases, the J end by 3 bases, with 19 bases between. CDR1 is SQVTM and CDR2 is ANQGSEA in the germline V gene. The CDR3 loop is CSPGPRASYTEAFF. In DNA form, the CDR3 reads TGCAGCCCAGGACCCCGTGCCAGTTACACTGAAGCTTTCTTT.

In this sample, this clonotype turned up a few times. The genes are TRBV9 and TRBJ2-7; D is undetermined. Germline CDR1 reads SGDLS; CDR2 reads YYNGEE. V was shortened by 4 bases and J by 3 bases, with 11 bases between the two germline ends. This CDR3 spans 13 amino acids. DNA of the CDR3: TGTGCCAGCAGCCTAGGGTCTAACTACGAGCAGTACTTC. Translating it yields CASSLGSNYEQYF.

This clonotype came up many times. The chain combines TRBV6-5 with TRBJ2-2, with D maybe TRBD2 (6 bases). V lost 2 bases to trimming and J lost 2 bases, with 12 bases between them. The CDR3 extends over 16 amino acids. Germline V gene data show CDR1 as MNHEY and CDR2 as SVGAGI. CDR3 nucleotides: TGTGCCAGCAGTTACGGCCCGGGACTCAACACCGGGGAGCTGTTTTTT. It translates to CASSYGPGLNTGELFF.

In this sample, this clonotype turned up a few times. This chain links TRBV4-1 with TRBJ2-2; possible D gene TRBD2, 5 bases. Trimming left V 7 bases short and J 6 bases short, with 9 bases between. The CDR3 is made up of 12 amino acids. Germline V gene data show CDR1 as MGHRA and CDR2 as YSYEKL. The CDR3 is CASTGSPGELFF. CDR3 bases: TGCGCCAGCACGGGGAGCCCCGGGGAGCTGTTTTTT.

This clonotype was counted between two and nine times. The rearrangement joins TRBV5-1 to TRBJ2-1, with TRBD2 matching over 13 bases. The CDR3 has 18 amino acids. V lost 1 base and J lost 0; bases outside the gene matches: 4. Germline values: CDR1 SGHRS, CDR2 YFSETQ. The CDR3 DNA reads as TGCGCCAGCAGCTTGACTAGCGGGAGGGTGAGCTCCTACAATGAGCAGTTCTTC. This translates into CASSLTSGRVSSYNEQFF. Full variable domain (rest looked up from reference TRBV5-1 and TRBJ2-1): KAGVTQTPRYLIKTRGQQVTLSCSPISGHRSVSWYQQTPGQGLQFLFEYFSETQRNKGNFPGRFSGRQFSNSRSEMNVSTLELGDSALYLCASSLTSGRVSSYNEQFFGPGTRLTVL.

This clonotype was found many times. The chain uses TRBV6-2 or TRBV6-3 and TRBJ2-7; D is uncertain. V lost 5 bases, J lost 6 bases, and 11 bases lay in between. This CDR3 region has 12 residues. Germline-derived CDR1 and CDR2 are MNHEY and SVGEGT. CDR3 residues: CASSQSVGEQYV. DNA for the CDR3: TGTGCCAGCAGTCAGAGTGTGGGCGAGCAGTACGTC.

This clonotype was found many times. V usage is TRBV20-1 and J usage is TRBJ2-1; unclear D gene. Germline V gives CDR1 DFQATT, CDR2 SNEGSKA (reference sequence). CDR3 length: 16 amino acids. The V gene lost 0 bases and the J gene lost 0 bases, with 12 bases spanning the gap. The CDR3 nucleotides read TGCAGTGCTAGAGAAGCGCGGCGTAGCTCCTACAATGAGCAGTTCTTC. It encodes CSAREARRSSYNEQFF.